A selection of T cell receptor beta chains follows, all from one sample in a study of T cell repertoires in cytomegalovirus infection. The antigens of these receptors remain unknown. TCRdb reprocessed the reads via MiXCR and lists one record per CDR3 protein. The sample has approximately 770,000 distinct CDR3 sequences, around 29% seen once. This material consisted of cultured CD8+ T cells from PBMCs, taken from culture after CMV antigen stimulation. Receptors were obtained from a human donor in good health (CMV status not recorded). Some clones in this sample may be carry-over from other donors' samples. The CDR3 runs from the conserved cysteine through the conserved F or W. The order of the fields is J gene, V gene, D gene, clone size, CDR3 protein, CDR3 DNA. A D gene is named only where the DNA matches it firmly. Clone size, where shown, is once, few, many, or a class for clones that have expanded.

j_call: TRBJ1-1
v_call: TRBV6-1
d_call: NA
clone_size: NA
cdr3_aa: CASSPRATAMNTEAFF
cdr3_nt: TGTGCCAGCAGCCCCAGAGCTACAGCGATGAACACTGAAGCTTTCTTT

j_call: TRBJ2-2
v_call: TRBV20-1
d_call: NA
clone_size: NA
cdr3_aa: CSARVAASYNTGELFF
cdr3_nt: TGCAGTGCTAGAGTAGCAGCCTCTTATAACACCGGGGAGCTGTTTTTT

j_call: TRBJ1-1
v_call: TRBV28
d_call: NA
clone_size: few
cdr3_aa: CASHWGTEAFF
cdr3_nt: TGTGCCAGCCATTGGGGCACTGAAGCTTTCTTT

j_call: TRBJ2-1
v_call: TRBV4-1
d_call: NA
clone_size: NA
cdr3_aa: CASSQEGRIHNEQFF
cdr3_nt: TGCGCCAGCAGCCAAGAGGGCAGGATACACAATGAGCAGTTCTTC

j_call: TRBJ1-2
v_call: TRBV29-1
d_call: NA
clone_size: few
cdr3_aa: CSVEDDGYTF
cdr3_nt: TGCAGCGTCGAAGATGATGGCTACACCTTC

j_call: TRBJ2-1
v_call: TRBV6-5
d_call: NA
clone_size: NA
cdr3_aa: CASSYETDLSYNKQFF
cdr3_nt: TGTGCCAGCAGTTACGAGACAGACCTCTCCTACAATAAGCAGTTCTTC

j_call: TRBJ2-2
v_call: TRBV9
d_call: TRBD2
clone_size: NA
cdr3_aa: CASSVDLAGGYTGELFF
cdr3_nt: TGTGCCAGCAGCGTAGATCTAGCGGGGGGGTACACCGGGGAGCTGTTTTTT

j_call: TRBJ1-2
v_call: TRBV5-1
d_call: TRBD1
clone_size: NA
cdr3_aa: CASSYGTGRPDGYTF
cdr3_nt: TGCGCCAGCAGCTACGGGACAGGGAGACCCGATGGCTACACCTTC

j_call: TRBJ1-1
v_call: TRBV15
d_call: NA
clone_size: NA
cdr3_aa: CATSRDWEQENTEAFF
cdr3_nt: TGTGCCACCAGCAGAGATTGGGAACAGGAGAACACTGAAGCTTTCTTT

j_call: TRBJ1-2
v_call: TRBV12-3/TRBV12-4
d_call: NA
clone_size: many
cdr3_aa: CASSHPENYGYTF
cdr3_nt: TGTGCCAGCAGTCACCCCGAAAACTATGGCTACACCTTC

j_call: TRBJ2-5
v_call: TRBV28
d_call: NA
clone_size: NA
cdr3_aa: CASSPAGIGETQYF
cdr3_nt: TGTGCCAGCTCTCCGGCCGGGATAGGGGAGACCCAGTACTTC

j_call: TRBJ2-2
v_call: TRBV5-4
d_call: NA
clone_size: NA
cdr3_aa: CASSLSPATGELFF
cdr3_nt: TGTGCCAGCAGCTTATCACCGGCCACCGGGGAGCTGTTTTTT

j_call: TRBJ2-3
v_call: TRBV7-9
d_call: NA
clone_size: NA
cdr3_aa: CASTPLFASTDTQYF
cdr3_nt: TGTGCCAGCACCCCTCTCTTCGCTAGCACAGATACGCAGTATTTT

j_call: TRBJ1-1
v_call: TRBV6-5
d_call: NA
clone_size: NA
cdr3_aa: CASSYSNAEAEAFF
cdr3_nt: TGTGCCAGCAGTTACTCGAACGCAGAAGCTGAAGCTTTCTTT

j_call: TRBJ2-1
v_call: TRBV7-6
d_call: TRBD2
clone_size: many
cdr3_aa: CASSLRSSGYNEQFF
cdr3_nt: TGTGCCAGCAGCTTAAGGTCTAGCGGGTACAATGAGCAGTTCTTC

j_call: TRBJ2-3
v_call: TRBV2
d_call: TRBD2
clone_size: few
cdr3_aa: CASPGGKVTDTQYF
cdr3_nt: TGTGCCAGCCCGGGGGGGAAAGTCACAGATACGCAGTATTTT

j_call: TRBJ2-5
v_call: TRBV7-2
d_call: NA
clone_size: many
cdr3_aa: CASSLLKSVAANGETQYF
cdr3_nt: TGTGCCAGCAGCCTGCTTAAGTCGGTAGCGGCGAATGGGGAGACCCAGTACTTC

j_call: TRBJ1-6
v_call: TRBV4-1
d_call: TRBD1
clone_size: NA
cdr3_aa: CASSSRDRYNSPLHF
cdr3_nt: TGCGCCAGCAGCTCCCGGGACAGGTATAATTCACCCCTCCACTTT

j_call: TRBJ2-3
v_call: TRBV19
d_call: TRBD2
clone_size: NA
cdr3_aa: CATRLAGGTDTQYF
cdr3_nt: TGTGCCACCAGACTAGCGGGGGGCACAGATACGCAGTATTTT

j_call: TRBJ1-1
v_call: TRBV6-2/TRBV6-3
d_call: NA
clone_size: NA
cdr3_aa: CASSSRPGWDTEAFF
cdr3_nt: TGTGCCAGCAGTTCCCGACCCGGGTGGGACACTGAAGCTTTCTTT

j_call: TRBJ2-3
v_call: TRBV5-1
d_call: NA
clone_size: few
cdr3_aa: CASCIRGGTDTQYF
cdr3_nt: TGCGCCAGCTGTATAAGGGGCGGGACAGATACGCAGTATTTT